This TCR beta chain was observed in a study of T cells after yellow fever vaccination. MiXCR was run by TCRdb on the 5' RACE reads, yielding one entry per CDR3 protein. The sample has 68,000 or so distinct CDR3 sequences, over 6.5% seen once. This clonotype was found many times. This receptor was identified in a man younger than 35 who received the YFV17D yellow fever vaccine. The sequenced sample was CD8+ T cells sorted from PBMCs, obtained approximately 40 days after the first yellow fever vaccination.

The CDR3 bases are TGTGCCAGCAGTGGGGGTTCACCCCTCCACTTT. Amino acid sequence: CASSGGSPLHF. The chain uses TRBV3-1 and TRBJ1-6; maybe TRBD1 (5 bases). V was clipped by 6 bases and J by 9 bases, with 6 bases between them. The CDR3 sequence is 11 residues long. Germline V gene data show CDR1 as LGHDT and CDR2 as YNNKEL (reference sequence).